This TCR beta chain originates from a study of OX40 agonist ivuxolimab in advanced cancers. Whole-study context: At doses from 0.01 to 10 mg/kg, patients were given intravenous ivuxolimab every 2 weeks. A male proportion of about 80% was recorded, with mean age approximately 56 years and range about 20 to 85.

General study findings and limits: Also present in some nonresponders was a low level of normalized T-cell clonal expansion.

The assay was immunoSEQ multiplex PCR, and TCRdb's table has in-frame clones only and misses some. This sample yields 65,000 to 85,000 clones, of which around 88% are seen a single time; less than 0.65% belongs to the top ten. Comment on this clone: Its antigen is unidentified.

This receptor was identified in an adult with an advanced solid tumor such as melanoma, head and neck, liver or kidney cancer. The source material was CD4+ or CD8+ T cells sorted from blood, sampled in a trial of the OX40 agonist ivuxolimab.

CDR3 loop: CASSPPADTEAFF. CDR3 coding DNA: TGTGCCAGCTCACCACCGGCGGACACTGAAGCTTTCTTT. The chain links TRBV18 to TRBJ1-1; D is uncertain. The CDR3 totals 13 residues. CDR1 is KGHSH, CDR2 LQKENI, per germline. Trimming took off 0 bases at V and 3 bases at J, with 5 bases between the two ends. The variable domain in full, with the rest retrieved from reference TRBV18 and TRBJ1-1, is NAGVMQNPRHLVRRRGQEARLRCSPMKGHSHVYWYRQLPEEGLKFMVYLQKENIIDESGMPKERFSAEFPKEGPSILRIQQVVRGDSAAYFCASSPPADTEAFFGQGTRLTVV.